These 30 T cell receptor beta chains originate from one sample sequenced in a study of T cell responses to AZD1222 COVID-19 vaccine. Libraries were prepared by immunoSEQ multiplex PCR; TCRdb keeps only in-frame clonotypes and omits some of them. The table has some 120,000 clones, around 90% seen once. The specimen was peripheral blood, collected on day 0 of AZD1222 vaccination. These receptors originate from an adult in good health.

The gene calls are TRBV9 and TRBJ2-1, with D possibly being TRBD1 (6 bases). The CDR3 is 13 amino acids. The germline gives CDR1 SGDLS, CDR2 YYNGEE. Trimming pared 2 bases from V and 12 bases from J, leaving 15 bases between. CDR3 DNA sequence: TGTGCCAGCAGCGTCCCGGGACAAGTTCGGCAGTTCTTC. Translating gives CASSVPGQVRQFF.

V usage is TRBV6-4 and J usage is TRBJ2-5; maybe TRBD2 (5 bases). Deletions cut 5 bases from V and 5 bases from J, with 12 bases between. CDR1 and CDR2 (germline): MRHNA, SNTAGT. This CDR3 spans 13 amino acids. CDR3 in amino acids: CASSSTRGETQYF. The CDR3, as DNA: TGTGCCAGCAGTTCGACGAGAGGGGAGACCCAGTACTTC.

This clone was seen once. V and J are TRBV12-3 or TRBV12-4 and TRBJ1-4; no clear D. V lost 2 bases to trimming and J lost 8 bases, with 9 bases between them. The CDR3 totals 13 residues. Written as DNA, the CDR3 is TGTGCCAGCAGTTTAAGGGTCCCAGAAAAACTGTTTTTT. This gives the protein CASSLRVPEKLFF.

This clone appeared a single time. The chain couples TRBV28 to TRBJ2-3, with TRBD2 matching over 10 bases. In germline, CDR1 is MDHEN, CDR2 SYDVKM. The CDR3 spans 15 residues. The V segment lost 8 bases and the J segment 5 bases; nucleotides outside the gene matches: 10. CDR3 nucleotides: TGTGCCAGCGGTAGCGGGGGGTCCATCTTAGATACGCAGTATTTT. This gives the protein CASGSGGSILDTQYF.

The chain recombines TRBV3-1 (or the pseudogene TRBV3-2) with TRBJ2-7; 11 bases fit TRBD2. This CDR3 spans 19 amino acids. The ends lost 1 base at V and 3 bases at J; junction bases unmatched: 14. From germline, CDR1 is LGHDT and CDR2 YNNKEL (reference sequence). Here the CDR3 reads CASSQVALAGGKRGYEQYF. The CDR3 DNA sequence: TGTGCCAGCAGCCAAGTAGCTCTAGCGGGAGGTAAGAGAGGCTACGAGCAGTACTTC.

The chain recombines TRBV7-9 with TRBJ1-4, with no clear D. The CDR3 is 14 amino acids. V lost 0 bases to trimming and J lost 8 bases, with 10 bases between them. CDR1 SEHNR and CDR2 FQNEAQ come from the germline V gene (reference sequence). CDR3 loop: CASSLALAGEKLFF. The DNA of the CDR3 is TGTGCCAGCAGCTTAGCTTTGGCGGGCGAAAAACTGTTTTTT.

DNA for the CDR3: TGTGCCAGTAGTATAGGTCTACAGGGCGACGAGCAGTACTTC. Its translation: CASSIGLQGDEQYF. The rearrangement links TRBV19 to TRBJ2-7; TRBD1 is a possible D gene (6 bases). Germline loops: CDR1 LNHDA, CDR2 SQIVND (reference sequence). The CDR3 is 14 amino acids. V shed 1 base and J shed 5 bases, with 12 bases lying between them.

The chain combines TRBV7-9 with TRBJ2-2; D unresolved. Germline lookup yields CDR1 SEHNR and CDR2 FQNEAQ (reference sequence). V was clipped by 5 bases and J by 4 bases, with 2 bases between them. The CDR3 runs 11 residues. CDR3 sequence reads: CASSGTGELFF. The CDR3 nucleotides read TGTGCCAGCAGCGGCACCGGGGAGCTGTTTTTT. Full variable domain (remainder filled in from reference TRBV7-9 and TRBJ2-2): DTGVSQNPRHKITKRGQNVTFRCDPISEHNRLYWYRQTLGQGPEFLTYFQNEAQLEKSRLLSDRFSAERPKGSFSTLEIQRTEQGDSAMYLCASSGTGELFFGEGSRLTVL.

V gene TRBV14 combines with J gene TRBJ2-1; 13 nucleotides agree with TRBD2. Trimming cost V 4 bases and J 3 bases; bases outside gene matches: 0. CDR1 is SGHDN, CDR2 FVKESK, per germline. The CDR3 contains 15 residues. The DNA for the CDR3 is TGTGCCAGCAGCCGGACTAGCGGGAGCTACAATGAGCAGTTCTTC. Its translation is CASSRTSGSYNEQFF.

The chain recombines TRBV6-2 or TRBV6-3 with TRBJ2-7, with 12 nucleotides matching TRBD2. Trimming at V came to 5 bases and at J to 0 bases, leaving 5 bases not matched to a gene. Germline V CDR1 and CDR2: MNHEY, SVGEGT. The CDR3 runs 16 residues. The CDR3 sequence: CASSTGLAGSSYEQYF. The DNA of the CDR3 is TGTGCCAGCAGTACCGGACTAGCGGGATCCTCCTACGAGCAGTACTTC.

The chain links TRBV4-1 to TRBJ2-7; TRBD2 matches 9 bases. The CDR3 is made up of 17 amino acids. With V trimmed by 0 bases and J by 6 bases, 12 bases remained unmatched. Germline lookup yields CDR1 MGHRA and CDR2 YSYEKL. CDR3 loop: CASSQEVPAGGLGEQYF. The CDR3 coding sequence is TGCGCCAGCAGCCAAGAAGTCCCAGCGGGGGGACTTGGCGAGCAGTACTTC.

The CDR3 bases are TGTGCCAGTAGTACGGACAGGGCGAGACAAGAGACCCAGTACTTC. This sequence encodes CASSTDRARQETQYF. The rearrangement links TRBV19 to TRBJ2-5; 8 nucleotides align to TRBD1. Germline loops: CDR1 LNHDA, CDR2 SQIVND (reference sequence). The CDR3 totals 15 residues. After removal of 4 bases from V and 2 bases from J, the junction contained 6 bases not matched to a gene.

CDR3 sequence: CASSLDPGPYEQYF. The CDR3 region has the DNA TGCGCCAGCAGCTTGGATCCAGGTCCCTACGAGCAGTACTTC. The chain recombines TRBV5-1 with TRBJ2-7; D is unclear. Trimming cost V 0 bases and J 2 bases, with 9 bases left between them. CDR3 length: 14 amino acids. From germline, CDR1 is SGHRS and CDR2 YFSETQ.

The CDR3 coding sequence is TGCAGCGTTAAGCAAGAGACCCAGTACTTC. Its protein product is CSVKQETQYF. The rearrangement joins TRBV29-1 to TRBJ2-5, with D unclear. This CDR3 spans 10 amino acids. CDR1 and CDR2 from the germline V gene are SQVTM and ANQGSEA. V was cut by 5 bases and J by 2 bases, with 3 bases left in between.

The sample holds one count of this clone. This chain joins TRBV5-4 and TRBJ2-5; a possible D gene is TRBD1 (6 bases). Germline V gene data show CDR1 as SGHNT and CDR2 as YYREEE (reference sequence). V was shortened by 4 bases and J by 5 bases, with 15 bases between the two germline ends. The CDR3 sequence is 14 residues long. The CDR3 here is CASSHAGVWETQYF. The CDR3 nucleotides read TGTGCCAGCAGCCACGCAGGGGTTTGGGAGACCCAGTACTTC.

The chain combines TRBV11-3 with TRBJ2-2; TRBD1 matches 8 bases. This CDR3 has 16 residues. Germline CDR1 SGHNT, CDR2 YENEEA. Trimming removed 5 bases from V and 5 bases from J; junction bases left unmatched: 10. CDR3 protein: CASSQAAGGVTGELFF. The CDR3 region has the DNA TGTGCCAGCAGCCAGGCCGCAGGGGGCGTGACCGGGGAGCTGTTTTTT. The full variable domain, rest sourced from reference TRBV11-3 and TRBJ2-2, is EAGVVQSPRYKIIEKKQPVAFWCNPISGHNTLYWYLQNLGQGPELLIRYENEEAVDDSQLPKDRFSAERLKGVDSTLKIQPAELGDSAVYLCASSQAAGGVTGELFFGEGSRLTVL.

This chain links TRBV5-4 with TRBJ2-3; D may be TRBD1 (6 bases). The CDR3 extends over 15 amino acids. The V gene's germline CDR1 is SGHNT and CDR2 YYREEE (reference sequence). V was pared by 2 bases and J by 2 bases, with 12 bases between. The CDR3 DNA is TGTGCCAGCAGCTTAGACGGACAGTCCACAGATACGCAGTATTTT. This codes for CASSLDGQSTDTQYF. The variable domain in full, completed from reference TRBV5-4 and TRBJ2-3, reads ETGVTQSPTHLIKTRGQQVTLRCSSQSGHNTVSWYQQALGQGPQFIFQYYREEENGRGNFPPRFSGLQFPNYSSELNVNALELDDSALYLCASSLDGQSTDTQYFGPGTRLTVL.

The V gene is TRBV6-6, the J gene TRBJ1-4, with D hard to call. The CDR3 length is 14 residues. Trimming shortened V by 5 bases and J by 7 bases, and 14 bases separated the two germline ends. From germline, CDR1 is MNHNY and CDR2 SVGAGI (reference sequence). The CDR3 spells CASSRTGGGEKLFF. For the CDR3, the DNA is TGTGCCAGCAGTCGGACGGGCGGCGGTGAAAAACTGTTTTTT.

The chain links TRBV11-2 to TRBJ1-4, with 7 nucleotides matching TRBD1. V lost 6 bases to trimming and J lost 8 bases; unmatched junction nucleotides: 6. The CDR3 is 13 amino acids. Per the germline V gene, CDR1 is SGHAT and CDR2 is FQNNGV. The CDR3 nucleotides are TGTGCCAGCAGGCAGGGGGGAAGAGAAAAACTGTTTTTT. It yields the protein CASRQGGREKLFF. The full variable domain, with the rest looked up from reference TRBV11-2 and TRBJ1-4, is EAGVAQSPRYKIIEKRQSVAFWCNPISGHATLYWYQQILGQGPKLLIQFQNNGVVDDSQLPKDRFSAERLKGVDSTLKIQPAKLEDSAVYLCASRQGGREKLFFGSGTQLSVL.

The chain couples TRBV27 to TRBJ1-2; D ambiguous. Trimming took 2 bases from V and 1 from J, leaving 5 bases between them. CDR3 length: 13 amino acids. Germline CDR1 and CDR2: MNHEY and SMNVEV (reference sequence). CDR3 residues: CASSLTSNYGYTF. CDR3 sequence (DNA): TGTGCCAGCAGTTTAACAAGTAACTATGGCTACACCTTC.

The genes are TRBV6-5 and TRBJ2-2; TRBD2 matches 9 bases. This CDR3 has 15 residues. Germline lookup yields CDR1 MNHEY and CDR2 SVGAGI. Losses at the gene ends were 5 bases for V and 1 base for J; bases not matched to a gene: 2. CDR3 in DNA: TGTGCCAGCAGTACTAGCGGGTGGAACACCGGGGAGCTGTTTTTT. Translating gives CASSTSGWNTGELFF.

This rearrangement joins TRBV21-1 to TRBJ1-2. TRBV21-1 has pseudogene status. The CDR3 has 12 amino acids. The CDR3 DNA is TGTGCCAGCAGCAAAGTAAACGGGGACTACACCTTC. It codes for CASSKVNGDYTF.

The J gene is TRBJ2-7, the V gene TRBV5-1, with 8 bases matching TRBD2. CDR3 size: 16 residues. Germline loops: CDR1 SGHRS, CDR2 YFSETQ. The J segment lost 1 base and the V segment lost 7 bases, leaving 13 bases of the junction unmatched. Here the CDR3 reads CASSRVVAGGSYEQYF. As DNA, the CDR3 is TGCGCCAGCTCCCGTGTTGTTGCGGGGGGATCCTACGAGCAGTACTTC.

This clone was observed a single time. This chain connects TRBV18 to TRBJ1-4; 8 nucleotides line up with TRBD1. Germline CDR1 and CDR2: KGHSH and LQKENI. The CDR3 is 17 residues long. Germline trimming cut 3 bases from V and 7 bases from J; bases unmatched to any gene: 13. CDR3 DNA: TGTGCCAGCTCACCCCTCGATGCAGGGGGCGGAGGTGAAAAACTGTTTTTT. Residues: CASSPLDAGGGGEKLFF.

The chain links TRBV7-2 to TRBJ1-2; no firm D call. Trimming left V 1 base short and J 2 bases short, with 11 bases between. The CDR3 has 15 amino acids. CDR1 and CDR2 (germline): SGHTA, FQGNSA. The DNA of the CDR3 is TGTGCCAGCAGCTTAGGGTTCCGGCAGAACTATGGCTACACCTTC. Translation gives CASSLGFRQNYGYTF.

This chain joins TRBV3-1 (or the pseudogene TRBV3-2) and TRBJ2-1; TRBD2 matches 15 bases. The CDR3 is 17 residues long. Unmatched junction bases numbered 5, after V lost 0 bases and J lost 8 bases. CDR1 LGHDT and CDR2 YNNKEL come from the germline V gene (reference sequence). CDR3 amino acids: CASSQDLGLAGGDEQFF. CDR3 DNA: TGTGCCAGCAGCCAAGATCTTGGACTAGCGGGAGGGGATGAGCAGTTCTTC.

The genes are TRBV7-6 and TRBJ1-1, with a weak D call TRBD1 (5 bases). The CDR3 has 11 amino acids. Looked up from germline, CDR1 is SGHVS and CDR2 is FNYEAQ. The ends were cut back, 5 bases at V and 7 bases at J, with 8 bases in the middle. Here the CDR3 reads CASSPGGEAFF. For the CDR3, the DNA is TGTGCCAGCAGCCCGGGGGGTGAAGCTTTCTTT.

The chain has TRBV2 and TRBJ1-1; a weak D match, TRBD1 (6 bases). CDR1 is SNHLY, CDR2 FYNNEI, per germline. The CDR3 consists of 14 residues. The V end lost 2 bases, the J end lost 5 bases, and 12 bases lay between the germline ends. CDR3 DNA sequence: TGTGCCAGCAGTGAAACAGGGATCGGGACTGAAGCTTTCTTT. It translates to CASSETGIGTEAFF.

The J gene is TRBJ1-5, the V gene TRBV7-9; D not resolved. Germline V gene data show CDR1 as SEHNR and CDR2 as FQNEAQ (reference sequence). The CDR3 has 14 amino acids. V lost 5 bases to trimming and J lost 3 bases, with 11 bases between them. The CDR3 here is CASSRATDNQPQHF. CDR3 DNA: TGTGCCAGCAGCCGAGCGACGGACAATCAGCCCCAGCATTTT.

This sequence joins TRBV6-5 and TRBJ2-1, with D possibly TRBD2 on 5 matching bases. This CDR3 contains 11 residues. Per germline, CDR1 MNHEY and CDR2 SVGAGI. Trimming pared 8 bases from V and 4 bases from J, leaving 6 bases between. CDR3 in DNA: TGTGCCAGCCCGGGGTACAATGAGCAGTTCTTC. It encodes CASPGYNEQFF.